The source of this T cell receptor beta chain is a study of cytomegalovirus exposure and HLA in healthy donors. Comments on this clone: Its target is not known.

V lost 2 bases and J 1 base, leaving 14 bases between the germline ends. This CDR3 is 17 amino acids long. From germline, CDR1 is SGHAT and CDR2 FQNNGV. Study-level findings and limits: The number of N-insertions in an Asian-associated ancestry cluster was reportedly below the roughly 660-donor mean in a later analysis. A later analysis showed TCR association rates differing by HLA locus, peaking at DRB1 and lowest at HLA-C.

Primers for the PCR totalled 60 Vbeta and 13 Jbeta. Libraries were prepared by immunoSEQ multiplex PCR; TCRdb keeps only in-frame clonotypes and omits some of them. The sample records about 190,000 clones, 74% being singletons. The sample taken for sequencing was PBMCs. This rearrangement joins TRBV11-2 to TRBJ2-2; perhaps TRBD2 as D (5 bases). The source of this sequence is a woman in her twenties or thirties in good health and CMV-seropositive. The CDR3 DNA follows: TGTGCCAGCAGCTTATCCCCACTAGTGGGGAACACCGGGGAGCTGTTTTTT. Its protein product is CASSLSPLVGNTGELFF.